This T cell receptor beta chain originates from a study of Graves' ophthalmopathy and Graves' hyperthyroidism. Points from the study as a whole: Ophthalmopathy and stable hyperthyroidism were discriminated by a 13-signature model, with over 85% sensitivity and about 76% specificity.

Uncontrolled infections, other autoimmune diseases, pregnancy or lactation barred patients from enrollment. The evidence that diagnosis relied on was clinical symptoms, serum thyroxine, TRAb, thyroid ultrasound and orbital computed tomography. Isolation of PBMCs was performed using roughly 10 ml of fresh peripheral blood. Concerning this clonotype: The antigen remains undetermined. The junction departs from the called germline gene at one end, perhaps through a read error.

CDR1 is SGHRS, CDR2 YFSETQ, per germline. The CDR3 sequence is 13 residues long. The authors amplified TCR beta CDR3 regions, and they did so from RNA transcripts for repertoire sequencing. An opening RT-PCR round employed HTBI primers and preceded a second-round multiplex PCR. One entry per CDR3 protein results from TCRdb running MiXCR on the multiplex PCR reads. The repertoire holds about 240,000 distinct CDR3 sequences, with around 45% as singletons. This chain joins TRBV5-1 and TRBJ1-2; TRBD1 agrees at 8 bases. Sequencing used peripheral blood. The receptor comes from an adult man with Graves' ophthalmopathy. The CDR3 DNA reads as TGTGCCACCCAGACAGGGGATAACTATGGCTACACCTTC. It specifies CATQTGDNYGYTF.